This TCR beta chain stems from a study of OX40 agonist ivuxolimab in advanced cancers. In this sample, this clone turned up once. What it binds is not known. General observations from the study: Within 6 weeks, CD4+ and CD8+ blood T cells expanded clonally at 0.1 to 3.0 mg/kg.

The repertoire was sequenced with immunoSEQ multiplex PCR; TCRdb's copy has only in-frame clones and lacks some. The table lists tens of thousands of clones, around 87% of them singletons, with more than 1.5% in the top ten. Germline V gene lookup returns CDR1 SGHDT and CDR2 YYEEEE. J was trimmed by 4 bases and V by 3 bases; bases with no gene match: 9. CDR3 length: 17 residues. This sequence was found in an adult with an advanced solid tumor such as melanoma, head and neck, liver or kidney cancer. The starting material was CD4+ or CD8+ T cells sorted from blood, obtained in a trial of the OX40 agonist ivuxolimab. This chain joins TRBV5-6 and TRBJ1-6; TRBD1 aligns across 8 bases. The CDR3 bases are TGTGCCAGCAGCTCGTCCGGGACAGGAGGTTATAATTCACCCCTCCACTTT. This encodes CASSSSGTGGYNSPLHF.